The clone carrying this T cell receptor (beta chain) appeared a single time. What it binds is unknown. The sample originates from a study of T cell responses to AZD1222 COVID-19 vaccine. Study-level points and caveats: Regions left unmutated in variants are reportedly the target of nearly half of spike-specific TCRs.

The data were produced by immunoSEQ multiplex PCR, yet TCRdb's version contains in-frame clones alone and is incomplete. The sample shows about 100,000 clones, roughly 91% of them seen only once. V was clipped by 5 bases and J by 6 bases; unmatched bases: 8. The CDR3 is 15 amino acids. CDR1 is LGHDT, CDR2 YNNKEL, per germline (reference sequence). V and J are TRBV3-1 (or the pseudogene TRBV3-2) and TRBJ1-5; TRBD1 aligns across 9 bases. The sequence was obtained from an adult in good health. The source was peripheral blood, collected on day 0 of AZD1222 vaccination. The DNA of the CDR3 is TGTGCCAGCAGCGGGACAGGGAGGCCCGGTCAGCCCCAGCATTTT. Translated: CASSGTGRPGQPQHF.